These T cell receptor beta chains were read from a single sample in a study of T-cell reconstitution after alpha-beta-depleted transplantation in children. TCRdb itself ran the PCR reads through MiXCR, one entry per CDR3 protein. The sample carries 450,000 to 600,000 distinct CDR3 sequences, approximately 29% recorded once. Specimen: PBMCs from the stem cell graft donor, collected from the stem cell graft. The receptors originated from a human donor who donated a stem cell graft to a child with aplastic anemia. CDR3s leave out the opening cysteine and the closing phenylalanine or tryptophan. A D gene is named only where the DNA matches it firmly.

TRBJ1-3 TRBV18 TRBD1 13 ASSPGRGLGNTIY
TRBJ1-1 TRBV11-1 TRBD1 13 ASSSYGTANTEAF
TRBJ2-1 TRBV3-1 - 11 ASSQEGGTKQF
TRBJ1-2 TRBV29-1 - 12 SVEDWPGAGGYT
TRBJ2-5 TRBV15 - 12 ATSARTGQETQY
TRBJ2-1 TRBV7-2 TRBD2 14 ASSLNGGSSYNEQF
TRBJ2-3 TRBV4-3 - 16 ASSQDRSEGRRTDTQY
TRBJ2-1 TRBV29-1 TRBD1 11 SVEGIGGDEQF
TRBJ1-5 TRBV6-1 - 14 ASRRGTAPSNQPQH
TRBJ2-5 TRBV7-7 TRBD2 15 ASSSGTSGLRGETQY
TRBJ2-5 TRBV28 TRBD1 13 ASFTGTGRQETQY
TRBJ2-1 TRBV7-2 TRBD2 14 ASSLEAGANFREQF
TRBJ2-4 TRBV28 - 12 ASRKRSAKNIQY
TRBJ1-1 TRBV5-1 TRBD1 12 ASSTGQGATEAF